The source of this T cell receptor (beta chain) is a study of cytomegalovirus exposure and HLA in healthy donors (dated by TCRdb to between 2016 and 2019). Study-wide context: In an earlier analysis of about 560 of the donors, 250 to 350 Gb of sequence data and some 120 million unique TCR beta sequences from roughly 200 million T cells were reported. Approximately 310 gigabases of sequencing data and 80 million or so unique TCR sequences were included in an early release covering several hundred HLA-typed donors. The genetic ancestry cluster associated with self-reported Caucasian donors included 81% of the roughly 380 genotyped donors. The study aimed to test whether cataloging public T cell receptors could reveal signatures of past pathogen exposure. Using immunosequencing, the study profiled T cell repertoires from some 670 subjects and related those repertoires to cytomegalovirus serostatus. In addition to the first cohort of 666 subjects, a separate validation cohort of 100 to 150 different subjects was used. To predict cytomegalovirus infection status, the study combined high-throughput TCR immunosequencing, statistical association of individual TCRs with disease status, and machine learning. To study patterns of TCR occurrence, a later analysis re-analyzed previously published TCR beta repertoires from 500 to 850 donors and added high-resolution HLA genotyping. The later analysis used no new phenotypic data to find candidate immune exposures, relying instead on TCR beta sequences and their occurrence across donors. In an earlier analysis of around 540 of the donors, high-throughput TCR beta sequencing was used to judge whether each TCR beta V gene segment behaved as functional or pseudogenic. Donor age, sex, ethnicity and CMV serostatus were compiled alongside the repertoire data. Genome-wide SNP genotypes for about three fifths of the roughly 670 donors were used in a later genetic analysis, which treated that subset as a discovery cohort. Every repertoire in the discovery cohort had been generated on one and the same sequencing platform. Class I and class II HLA loci were covered by the typing at four-digit resolution. Typing coverage differed by locus: A, B, C, DRB1 and DQB1 were typed in roughly 620-630 donors, DQA1 in approximately 520, DPA1 in 600 to 610, and DPB1 in 450 to 480. A handful of DR-DQ haplotypes were handled as single units for association and clustering because linkage in the cohort was strong. Across roughly 420 genotyped donors of the cohort, an average of approximately 240,000 unique TCR beta nucleotide sequences per donor were sequenced, and around 19% of those sequences were non-productive. What the authors observed across the whole study: A further reported finding was that TCR beta sequences accurately predicted the HLA-A and HLA-B alleles for most subjects in the first cohort. Correlated functional status among segregating V segments might reflect linkage disequilibrium, but an unknown experimental factor could not be ruled out. In this cohort, only TCR beta chains were sequenced, and detectable features were limited by the absence of alpha or paired-chain data. A few of the identified cytomegalovirus-associated TCR beta chains were confirmed in vitro to be specific for cytomegalovirus antigens. A later genetic analysis reported fewer N-insertions in productive TCRs among donors in an Asian-associated ancestry cluster than the roughly 670-donor mean. A later analysis found that TCR association rates varied across HLA loci, with DRB1 alleles showing the most associated TCRs and HLA-C alleles the fewest. Several of the top co-occurrence clusters appeared to be linked to parvovirus B19, influenza, CMV and Epstein-Barr virus, according to a later analysis. In a later analysis, HLA-associated TCR beta chains showed more clonal expansion and lower generation probabilities than non-associated chains that were equally common. Most TCR sequences were seen in very few donors, while some public TCRs were found in many individuals. In an earlier analysis of roughly 560 of the donors, most TCR beta V segments were observed in productive rearrangements about 87% or about 30% of the time, broadly matching IMGT annotations. The study listed 150 to 200 TCR beta chains as associated with cytomegalovirus. Cytomegalovirus status was reported to be diagnosed by the classifier with high specificity and sensitivity in both the original and validation cohorts. A later genetic analysis associated a missense DCLRE1C variant with V-gene and J-gene trimming of TCR beta chains, and an independent cohort replicated the association. Because the 87-base-pair reads could not distinguish some IMGT-functional V segments, including TRBV6-2 and TRBV6-3, those segments were excluded. CMV serostatus was the only immune exposure information available for the cohort. Because HLA typing was unavailable for some donors at each locus, only the typed subset was used in association tests. Sequencing depth was assumed to be roughly uniform across donors in the presence/absence analyses, though that assumption may not hold. According to a later analysis, most CMV-associated TCR beta chains appeared to be HLA-restricted, and the HLA associations seemed to be driven largely by CMV exposure. A cluster of highly shared sequence variants was judged likely to represent a technical artifact of the sequencing pipeline. It was suggested by the authors that the approach could potentially be generalized to other disease states and immunological phenotypes. When HLA alleles, especially DR and DQ, strongly co-occurred, attributing TCR associations to individual alleles was difficult. A later analysis associated approximately 17,000 TCR beta sequences with specific HLA alleles at a false discovery rate of 0.05. Because counts were too low, about 18 rarely observed V segments, including chromosome 9 orphons, were excluded from the earlier analysis of around 640 of the donors.

Sequences ENHRY (CDR1) and SYGVKD (CDR2) are obtained from the germline V gene. Taken from cysteine to phenylalanine, the CDR3 has 17 residues. The entry retains the CDR3 DNA only, 51 bases that are in frame from base 1. Clipping removes 0 bases from V and 5 bases from J, with 12 as the unmatched junction base count. The cohort was made up of 650 to 700 healthy bone marrow donors. At the time of sampling, all cohort members were nominally healthy, though unrecorded immune exposures were likely present. The donor was CMV seropositive and belonged to the group of 250 to 300 seropositive cohort members. Every donor gave a peripheral blood sample, and the peripheral blood mononuclear cells from that sample were used for TCR beta sequencing. The Qiagen DNeasy Blood Extraction Kit was used to extract genomic DNA from the blood cell samples. The protocol used for the library was the immunoSEQ multiplex PCR assay. For the multiplex PCR, a mixture combining 60 forward primers for TCR Vbeta segments and 13 reverse primers for TCR Jbeta segments was used. A multiplex PCR assay on genomic DNA amplified the CDR3 region of rearranged TCR beta genes. The amplified TCR beta libraries were sequenced on the Illumina HiSeq System as 87-base-pair reads. The original methods were these. Across the roughly 700 repertoires, a later analysis counted some 80 million unique TCR beta chains, 9.5 million to 12 million of which were shared by at least two donors. Raw reads were error-corrected and collapsed into unique sequences by a nearest-neighbor algorithm in which closely related sequences were merged to remove PCR and sequencing errors. CDR3 sequences were aligned to IMGT reference sequences to assign V, D and J gene segments. For a sequence to be retained, a match of at least six nucleotides was required to both a V gene segment and a J gene segment. Rearrangements were called productive when the CDR3 lacked stop codons and stayed in frame with V and J; all others were non-productive. Following IMGT convention, CDR3 was defined as the stretch from the second conserved V-encoded cysteine to the conserved J-encoded phenylalanine. The earlier analysis of around 640 of the donors excluded sequences that lacked an unambiguous match to a single V gene segment. In an earlier analysis of a few hundred of the donors, a V segment was called functional when productive rearrangements were above 56.7%, and segregating when the standard deviation between donors exceeded 5%. A statistical classification framework was developed to diagnose cytomegalovirus status using the catalog of TCR beta chain sequences. In a later analysis, TCR nucleotide sequences were compared against IMGT/GENE-DB human TR gene sequences so that V and J genes could be assigned. The TCRdist pipeline was used in a later analysis to assign CDR3 sequences and most-parsimonious VDJ recombination scenarios. In a later analysis, each TCR beta chain was defined by its CDR3 amino acid sequence together with its V-gene family, and reads lacking a unique V-gene family were excluded. As a way to deal with suspected cross-contamination and a sequencing artifact, a later analysis dropped roughly 600 nucleotide sequences that were highly shared and had low generation probability. For each public chain, a later analysis derived a clonal expansion index from normalized ranks of inferred template counts within each repertoire. In a later analysis, generation probabilities were computed using a VDJ recombination model fitted to out-of-frame rearrangements, and the results were checked against IGoR. In a later analysis, hypergeometric tests were used to score TCR-TCR, TCR-HLA and TCR-CMV co-occurrence, with a repertoire-size bias correction applied to TCR pairs. To estimate false discovery rates, a later analysis permuted the HLA or CMV assignments 20 times. In a later analysis, co-occurring TCRs were grouped using DBSCAN, and TCRdist sequence similarity was added for clustering within HLA-allele-positive subsets. For co-occurrence clustering, repertoires with fewer than 30,000 or more than 120,000 public chains were excluded, along with roughly 5 repertoires with anomalous nucleotide sharing. TCRdb retrieved this table from immuneACCESS and kept in-frame rearrangements only. Not all clones are present; in checked studies, unresolved V genes account for under half, and no reason is known for the remainder. That table furnishes V, J and clone size, whereas the DNA furnished D and trimming. The sample table lists approximately 150,000 clones, 75% to 85% of them with a count of one. Of the sample, about 12% is held by the ten largest clones.

In regard to this clone: The target of this receptor is not known. One base away there is no much larger clone; base qualities are not given.

The sample was PBMCs. The chain is assembled from TRBV10-3 and TRBJ1-2; 7 bases in the junction line up with TRBD1. This clonotype was obtained from a woman in her forties or fifties in good health and CMV-seropositive. The nucleotide sequence reads as follows: TGTGCCATCAGTGAGTCGACTCCGGGACAGCTAACTTATGGCTACACCTTC. Its translation reads: CAISESTPGQLTYGYTF.